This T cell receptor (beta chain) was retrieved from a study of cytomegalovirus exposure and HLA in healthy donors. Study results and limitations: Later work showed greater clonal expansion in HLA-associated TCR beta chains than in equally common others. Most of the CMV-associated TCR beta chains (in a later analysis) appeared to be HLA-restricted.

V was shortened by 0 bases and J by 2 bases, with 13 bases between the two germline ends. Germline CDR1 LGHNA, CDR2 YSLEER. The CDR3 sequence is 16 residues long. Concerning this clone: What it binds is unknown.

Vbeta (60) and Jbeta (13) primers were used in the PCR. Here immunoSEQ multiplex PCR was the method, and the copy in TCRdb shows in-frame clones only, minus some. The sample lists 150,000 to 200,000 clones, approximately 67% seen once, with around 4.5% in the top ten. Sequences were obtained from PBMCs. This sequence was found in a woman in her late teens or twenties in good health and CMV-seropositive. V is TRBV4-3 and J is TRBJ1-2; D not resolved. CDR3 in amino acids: CASSQETRLENYGYTF. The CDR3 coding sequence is TGCGCCAGCAGCCAAGAAACCCGACTGGAGAACTATGGCTACACCTTC.